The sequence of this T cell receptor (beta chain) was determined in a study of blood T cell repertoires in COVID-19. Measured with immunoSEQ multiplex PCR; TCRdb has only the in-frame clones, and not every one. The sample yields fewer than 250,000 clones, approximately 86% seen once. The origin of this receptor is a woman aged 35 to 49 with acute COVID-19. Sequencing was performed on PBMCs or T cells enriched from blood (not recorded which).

The CDR3 DNA reads TGTGCCAGCAGCTGGATCACTAGCGGGAGTAACGAGCAGTACTTC. This gives the protein CASSWITSGSNEQYF. The chain joins TRBV11-2 to TRBJ2-7, with 11 bases matching TRBD2. CDR3 length equals 15 residues. The junction had 7 bases not matched to a gene; V was cut back by 4 bases and J by 5 bases. From germline, CDR1 is SGHAT and CDR2 FQNNGV.